The 11 T cell receptor beta chains reported below all come from one sample, sequenced in a study of CD8 T cells in ankylosing spondylitis (dated by TCRdb to about 2017). To prepare the library, 5' RACE was applied. Instrument used: Illumina HiSeq 2500. TCRdb handled the public reads itself, with Q25 trimming in fastp and clone calling in MiXCR, and kept productive beta chains. CDR3 protein sequences are deduplicated, and each keeps its most common genes and DNA. The sample table contains 200,000 to 300,000 distinct CDR3 sequences; only one count was recorded for more than 20% of them. The ten largest make up 0.5% to 0.65% of the sample. The sequenced sample was blood, either unsorted or a sorted T cell fraction (not recorded which). All receptors come from a male donor with ankylosing spondylitis or in good health (not recorded which).

This clonotype was observed a few times. The chain has TRBV5-1 and TRBJ2-3; no reliable D call. Trimming left V 0 bases short and J 2 bases short, with 10 bases between. From germline, CDR1 is SGHRS and CDR2 YFSETQ. The CDR3 consists of 15 residues. As DNA, the CDR3 is TGCGCCAGCAGCTTGGCTTCCTTCTACACAGATACGCAGTATTTT. As protein: CASSLASFYTDTQYF. The variable domain in full, with the rest retrieved from reference TRBV5-1 and TRBJ2-3, is KAGVTQTPRYLIKTRGQQVTLSCSPISGHRSVSWYQQTPGQGLQFLFEYFSETQRNKGNFPGRFSGRQFSNSRSEMNVSTLELGDSALYLCASSLASFYTDTQYFGPGTRLTVL.

This clonotype was detected many times. This rearrangement joins TRBV12-3 or TRBV12-4 to TRBJ2-3; D may match TRBD1 or TRBD2 (5 bases each). V lost 8 bases and J lost 2, with 14 bases in between. The CDR3 runs to 14 residues. Here the CDR3 reads CASGVTGTTDTQYF. The CDR3 DNA reads as TGTGCCAGCGGGGTGACCGGGACCACAGATACGCAGTATTTT.

This clonotype has at least ten counts. V usage is TRBV20-1 and J usage is TRBJ1-1, with D uncertain. The CDR3 covers 12 residues. Germline V gives CDR1 DFQATT, CDR2 SNEGSKA (reference sequence). Trimming cost V 1 base and J 4 bases, with 7 bases left between them. The CDR3 reads CSARADITEAFF. CDR3 DNA sequence: TGCAGTGCTAGAGCCGACATCACTGAAGCTTTCTTT.

This clonotype was picked up many times. The chain joins TRBV18 to TRBJ2-1, with D perhaps being TRBD1 or TRBD2 (5 bases each). The length of the CDR3 is 14 residues. Germline V lookup: CDR1 KGHSH, CDR2 LQKENI. Trimming stripped 6 bases from V and 7 bases from J, with 16 bases between. CDR3 amino acids: CASSRTEGRNEQFF. The CDR3 DNA follows: TGTGCCAGCTCGCGGACCGAGGGGCGGAATGAGCAGTTCTTC.

The chain carries TRBV20-1 and TRBJ2-3; 9 nucleotides align to TRBD2. The CDR3 loop spans 15 amino acids. Germline CDR1 reads DFQATT; CDR2 reads SNEGSKA (reference sequence). V lost 3 bases and J lost 1; bases outside the gene matches: 5. CDR3 nucleotides: TGCAGTGCTAGTCGGGTAGCGGGGGGCACAGATACGCAGTATTTT. Protein product: CSASRVAGGTDTQYF.

The sample holds a few counts of this clonotype. The J gene is TRBJ2-5, the V gene TRBV12-3 or TRBV12-4, with TRBD1 matching 12 bases. The V and J ends lost 1 base and 4 bases, in that order; junction bases with no gene match: 4. CDR3 length: 16 residues. The CDR3 DNA follows: TGTGCCAGCAGTTTAGTCGGGACAGGGGGCTCAGAGACCCAGTACTTC. This codes for CASSLVGTGGSETQYF.

The table lists this clonotype with a few counts. V gene TRBV7-2 combines with J gene TRBJ2-3; TRBD2 matches 8 bases. Trimming cost V 5 bases and J 4 bases; bases outside gene matches: 14. CDR1 and CDR2 from the germline V gene are SGHTA and FQGNSA. CDR3 length: 17 residues. The DNA of the CDR3 is TGTGCCAGCAGCCTCAGGCGTACAGCGGGGGCCCCAGATACGCAGTATTTT. Encoded protein: CASSLRRTAGAPDTQYF.

The V call is TRBV10-2, the J call TRBJ2-5; D remains ambiguous. The CDR3 extends over 12 amino acids. The germline gives CDR1 WSHSY, CDR2 SAAADI. Trimming took off 2 bases at V and 2 bases at J, with 3 bases between the two ends. The CDR3 nucleotides read TGCGCCAGCAGTGAGCTTCAAGAGACCCAGTACTTC. Its translation is CASSELQETQYF.

This clonotype occurred many times. In nucleotides, the CDR3 is TGCAGTCCCGTCGGGAGGACCGGGACTAGACAAGAGACCCAGTACTTC. Translating gives CSPVGRTGTRQETQYF. The rearrangement joins TRBV20-1 to TRBJ2-5, with TRBD2 matching 8 bases. This CDR3 is 16 amino acids long. Germline CDR1 reads DFQATT; CDR2 reads SNEGSKA (reference sequence). Trimming cost V 8 bases and J 2 bases; bases outside gene matches: 16.

The sample holds a few counts of this clonotype. The J gene is TRBJ1-4, the V gene TRBV12-3 or TRBV12-4; TRBD1 matches 7 bases. With 2 bases clipped from V and 5 bases from J, the junction kept 5 bases outside the gene matches. The CDR3 has 15 residues. The CDR3 DNA reads as TGTGCCAGCAGTTTATTGGCAGGGGGAAATGAAAAACTGTTTTTT. Translation gives CASSLLAGGNEKLFF.

The sample holds many counts of this clonotype. The chain employs TRBV5-1 and TRBJ2-7, with 9 positions matching TRBD1. V shed 4 bases and J 6 bases; nucleotides not matched to a gene: 14. Germline V gene sequence: CDR1 SGHRS, CDR2 YFSETQ. The CDR3 is made up of 16 amino acids. CDR3 amino acids: CASSSRSPGQGGEQYF. CDR3 nucleotides: TGCGCCAGCAGCAGCAGATCCCCGGGACAGGGAGGCGAGCAGTACTTC.